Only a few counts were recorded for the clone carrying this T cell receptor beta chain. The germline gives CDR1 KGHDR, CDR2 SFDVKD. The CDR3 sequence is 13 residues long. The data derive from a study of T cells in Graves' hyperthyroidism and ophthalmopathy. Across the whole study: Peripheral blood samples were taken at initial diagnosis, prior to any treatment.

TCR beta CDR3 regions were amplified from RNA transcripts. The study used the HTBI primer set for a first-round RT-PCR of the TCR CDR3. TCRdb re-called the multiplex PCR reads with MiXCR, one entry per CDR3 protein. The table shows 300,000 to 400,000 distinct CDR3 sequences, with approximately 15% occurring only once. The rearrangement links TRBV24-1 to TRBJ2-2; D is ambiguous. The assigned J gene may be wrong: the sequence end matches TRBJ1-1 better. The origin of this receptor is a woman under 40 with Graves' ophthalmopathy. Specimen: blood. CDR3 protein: CATSETGSRGAFF. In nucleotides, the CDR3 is TGTGCCACCAGTGAGACCGGGTCGCGGGGAGCTTTCTTT.